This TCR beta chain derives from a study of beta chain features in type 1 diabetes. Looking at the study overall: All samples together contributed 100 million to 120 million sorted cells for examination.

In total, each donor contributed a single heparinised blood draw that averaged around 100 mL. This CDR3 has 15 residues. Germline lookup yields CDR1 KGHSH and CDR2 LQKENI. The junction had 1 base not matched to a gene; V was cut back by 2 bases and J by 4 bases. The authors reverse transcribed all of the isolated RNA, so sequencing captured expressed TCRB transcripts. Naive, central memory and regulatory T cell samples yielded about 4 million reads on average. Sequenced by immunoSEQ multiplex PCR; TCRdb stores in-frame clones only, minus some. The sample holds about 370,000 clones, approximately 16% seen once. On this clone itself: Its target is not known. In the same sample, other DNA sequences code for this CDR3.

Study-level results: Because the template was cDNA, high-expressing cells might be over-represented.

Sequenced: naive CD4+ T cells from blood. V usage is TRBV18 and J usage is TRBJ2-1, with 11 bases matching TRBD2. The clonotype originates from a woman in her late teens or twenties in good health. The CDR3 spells CASSPGLAGYNEQFF. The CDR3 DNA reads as TGTGCCAGCTCACCAGGACTAGCGGGTTACAATGAGCAGTTCTTC.